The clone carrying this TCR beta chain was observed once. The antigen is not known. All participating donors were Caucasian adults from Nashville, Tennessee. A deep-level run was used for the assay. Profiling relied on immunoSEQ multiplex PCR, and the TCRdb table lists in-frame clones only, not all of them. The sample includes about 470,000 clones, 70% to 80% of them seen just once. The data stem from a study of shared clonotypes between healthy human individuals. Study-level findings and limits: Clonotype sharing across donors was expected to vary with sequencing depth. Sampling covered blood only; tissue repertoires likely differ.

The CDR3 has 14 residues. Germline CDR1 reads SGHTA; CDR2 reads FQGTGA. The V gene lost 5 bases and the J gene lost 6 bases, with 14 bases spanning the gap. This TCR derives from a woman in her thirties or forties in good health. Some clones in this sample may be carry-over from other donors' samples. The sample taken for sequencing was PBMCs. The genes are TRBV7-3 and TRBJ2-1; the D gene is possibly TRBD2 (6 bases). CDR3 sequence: CASSAGGIINEQFF. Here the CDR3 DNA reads TGTGCCAGCAGCGCTGGAGGGATTATCAATGAGCAGTTCTTC.